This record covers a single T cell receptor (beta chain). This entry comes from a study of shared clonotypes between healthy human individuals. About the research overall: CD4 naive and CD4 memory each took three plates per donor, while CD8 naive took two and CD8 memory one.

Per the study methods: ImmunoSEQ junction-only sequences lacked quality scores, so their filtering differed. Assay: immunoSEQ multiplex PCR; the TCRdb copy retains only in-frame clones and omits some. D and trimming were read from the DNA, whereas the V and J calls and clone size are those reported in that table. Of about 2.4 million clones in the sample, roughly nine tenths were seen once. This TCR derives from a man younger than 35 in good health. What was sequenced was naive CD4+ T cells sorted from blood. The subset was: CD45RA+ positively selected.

Here the CDR3 reads CASRSPGQGRHGYTF. The CDR3 DNA follows: TGCGCCAGCAGGTCCCCGGGACAGGGGAGGCATGGCTACACCTTC. V usage is TRBV4-1 and J usage is TRBJ1-2; TRBD1 agrees at 10 bases. CDR3 size: 15 residues. Trimming at V came to 6 bases and at J to 6 bases, leaving 10 bases not matched to a gene. Germline V CDR1 and CDR2: MGHRA, YSYEKL.